Listed below are T cell receptor beta chains from one sample, sequenced in a study of blood T cell repertoires in COVID-19. Clones were read by immunoSEQ multiplex PCR, and TCRdb kept only the in-frame ones, dropping some. The sample has about 85,000 clones; around 81% are singletons. Sequenced material: peripheral blood. These receptors came from a man aged 60 to 69 with acute or convalescent COVID-19. Each CDR3 is given with its conserved first and last residue. The D gene is left open where the match is weak. Clone size, where shown, is once, few, many, or a class for clones that have expanded.

v_gene	j_gene	d_gene	abundance	CDR3aa	CDR3nt
TRBV13	TRBJ2-7	TRBD1	-	CASSFAGQGDEQYF	TGTGCCAGCAGCTTTGCCGGACAGGGCGACGAGCAGTACTTC
TRBV6-1	TRBJ2-6	TRBD1	-	CASSAPQGYSGANVLTF	TGTGCCAGCAGTGCCCCACAGGGGTATTCTGGGGCCAACGTCCTGACTTTC
TRBV10-3	TRBJ1-3	TRBD1	-	CAISASTGKKGNTIYF	TGTGCCATCAGTGCTTCGACAGGGAAGAAGGGAAACACCATATATTTT
TRBV6-6	TRBJ1-2	TRBD1	-	CASRDDRQGYGYTF	TGTGCCAGCAGGGACGATCGACAGGGGTATGGCTACACCTTC
TRBV7-8	TRBJ2-7	TRBD1	-	CASSNGDRGPYEQYF	TGTGCCAGCAGCAATGGAGACAGGGGGCCTTACGAGCAGTACTTC
TRBV5-4	TRBJ2-5	TRBD2	-	CASSPGGASGGRETQYF	TGTGCCAGCAGCCCGGGGGGGGCTAGCGGGGGTAGAGAGACCCAGTACTTC
TRBV5-4	TRBJ1-2	-	once	CASSPTGNYGYTF	TGTGCCAGCAGCCCTACAGGGAACTATGGCTACACCTTC
TRBV7-2	TRBJ2-7	TRBD1	-	CASSWDRTYEQYF	TGTGCCAGCAGCTGGGACAGGACCTACGAGCAGTACTTC
TRBV19	TRBJ1-4	-	-	CASSSVGRDEKLFF	TGTGCCAGTAGCAGTGTGGGGAGGGACGAAAAACTGTTTTTT
TRBV5-6	TRBJ1-5	-	-	CASSSGTNQPQHF	TGTGCCAGCAGCTCCGGGACAAATCAGCCCCAGCATTTT
TRBV19	TRBJ1-3	-	once	CASVDRTNSGNTIYF	TGTGCCAGCGTCGACAGGACCAACTCTGGAAACACCATATATTTT
TRBV7-9	TRBJ1-2	TRBD1	-	CASSPQTTGGEGYTF	TGTGCCAGCAGCCCCCAGACGACAGGGGGGGAGGGCTACACCTTC
TRBV6-5	TRBJ1-4	-	-	CASSYSGGTNEKLFF	TGTGCCAGCAGTTACTCAGGCGGGACTAATGAAAAACTGTTTTTT
TRBV9	TRBJ1-1	-	-	CASSAHLGTEAFF	TGTGCCAGCAGCGCCCACCTAGGCACTGAAGCTTTCTTT
TRBV2	TRBJ2-2	TRBD2	few	CATTSGEVGELFF	TGTGCCACGACTAGCGGGGAGGTCGGGGAGCTGTTTTTT
TRBV5-5	TRBJ2-7	-	few	CASSWGAGSYEQYF	TGTGCCAGCAGCTGGGGTGCGGGATCCTACGAGCAGTACTTC
TRBV24-1	TRBJ1-2	TRBD1	-	CATSGRDRDPLGYGYTF	TGTGCCACCAGTGGCCGGGACAGGGACCCCTTAGGGTATGGCTACACCTTC
TRBV2	TRBJ1-5	TRBD1	-	CASSEAEGAWPQHF	TGTGCCAGCAGTGAAGCAGAGGGGGCCTGGCCCCAGCATTTT
TRBV7-9	TRBJ2-1	-	-	CASSPRLGHEQFF	TGTGCCAGCAGCCCCCGACTAGGACATGAGCAGTTCTTC
TRBV23-1	TRBJ1-2	-	once	CASSWAGENGYTF	TGCGCCAGCTCATGGGCAGGGGAGAATGGCTACACCTTC
TRBV5-1	TRBJ1-1	-	-	CASSLDSGRNTEAFF	TGCGCCAGCAGCTTGGACAGCGGGAGGAACACTGAAGCTTTCTTT
TRBV9	TRBJ2-1	TRBD1	-	CASSEDRSSYNEQFF	TGTGCCAGCAGCGAGGACAGGAGCTCCTACAATGAGCAGTTCTTC
TRBV7-2	TRBJ2-7	TRBD2	-	CASSLEFGGAYEQYF	TGTGCCAGCAGCTTAGAGTTCGGGGGGGCCTACGAGCAGTACTTC
TRBV27	TRBJ1-5	TRBD1	-	CASSVDRGHSQPQHF	TGTGCCAGCAGTGTTGACAGGGGGCACAGTCAGCCCCAGCATTTT
TRBV30	TRBJ1-2	-	-	CASGWGPEGGYTF	TGTGCCTCGGGCTGGGGGCCCGAAGGTGGCTACACCTTC
TRBV9	TRBJ1-1	-	-	CASSVEGWGYTEAFF	TGTGCCAGCAGCGTAGAGGGGTGGGGATACACTGAAGCTTTCTTT
TRBV5-1	TRBJ2-4	-	-	CASSLGGQPGGTKNIQYF	TGCGCCAGCAGCTTGGGGGGGCAACCCGGCGGAACCAAAAACATTCAGTACTTC
TRBV27	TRBJ1-2	-	once	CASSLSGTTRGYTF	TGTGCCAGCAGTTTATCGGGGACGACTAGGGGCTACACCTTC
TRBV24-1	TRBJ2-3	TRBD2	-	CATSDLHAKGISGNTDTQYF	TGTGCCACCAGTGATTTGCACGCGAAAGGGATAAGCGGGAACACAGATACGCAGTATTTT
TRBV12-3/TRBV12-4	TRBJ1-2	-	-	CASSYPGNYGYTF	TGTGCCAGCAGTTATCCGGGGAACTATGGCTACACCTTC